The source of this TCR beta chain is a study of cytomegalovirus exposure and HLA in healthy donors. For the study at large: The 95 to 150 validation repertoires used the same platform as the roughly 670 first-cohort repertoires, a later analysis reported.

Whole-study results and caveats: The tendency of first-cohort TCR clusters to co-occur in the 120 or so validation repertoires was identified by a subsequent analysis.

J gave up 8 bases and V 4 bases, and 5 bases lay outside the gene matches. Germline loops: CDR1 SGHVS, CDR2 FQNEAQ. The CDR3 runs to 13 residues. Produced via immunoSEQ multiplex PCR; TCRdb's table is partial and in-frame only. The sample lists roughly 330,000 clones, 87% occurring once. On this clone itself: What it binds is not known.

The clonotype comes from a woman in her 30s in good health and CMV-seropositive. Material: PBMCs. The J gene is TRBJ1-2, the V gene TRBV7-8, with 9 bases aligning to TRBD1. The CDR3 sequence: CASSSGTGLGYTF. CDR3 nucleotides: TGTGCCAGCAGCTCCGGGACAGGGCTCGGCTACACCTTC.